The rows below give T cell receptor beta chains drawn from one sample of a study of post-analysis software for immune sequencing data. Using its own MiXCR run on the PCR reads, TCRdb lists one record per CDR3 protein. The table includes under 200,000 distinct CDR3 sequences, roughly 34% detected once. The specimen comprised blood, sampled after autologous hematopoietic stem cell transplantation. These receptors originate from a girl aged 5-17 years with multiple sclerosis. Both conserved end residues are part of each CDR3. The order of the fields is CDR3 protein, CDR3 DNA, clone size, J gene, D gene, V gene. D genes are given only for firm matches. Clone size appears in some rows only: once, few, many, or a class for an expanded clone.

CAISEGGSLYYEQYF | TGTGCCATCAGTGAGGGGGGGTCCCTCTACTACGAGCAGTACTTC | few | TRBJ2-7 | - | TRBV10-3
CASSLGQGVDTDTQYF | TGTGCCAGCAGCTTGGGACAAGGGGTGGACACAGATACGCAGTATTTT | few | TRBJ2-3 | - | TRBV7-6
CASSVEDYNEQFF | TGTGCCAGCAGCGTAGAAGACTACAATGAGCAGTTCTTC | - | TRBJ2-1 | - | TRBV9
CASSLVTDNEQFF | TGCGCCAGCAGCTTGGTAACAGACAATGAGCAGTTCTTC | many | TRBJ2-1 | - | TRBV5-1
CASSQEGSPLYEQYF | TGTGCCAGCAGCCAGGAGGGGTCCCCCCTATACGAGCAGTACTTC | few | TRBJ2-7 | - | TRBV12-3/TRBV12-4
CASSRHPSSAFF | TGTGCCAGCAGCAGACACCCCTCGAGCGCTTTCTTT | few | TRBJ1-1 | - | TRBV12-3/TRBV12-4
CASSLSPAYNEQFF | TGTGCCAGCAGCCTCAGCCCAGCTTACAATGAGCAGTTCTTC | - | TRBJ2-1 | - | TRBV7-3
CSAGRAGDYNEQFF | TGCAGTGCTGGACGAGCGGGAGATTACAATGAGCAGTTCTTC | - | TRBJ2-1 | TRBD2 | TRBV20-1
CASSLTGANYGYTF | TGCGCCAGCAGCTTGACAGGAGCGAACTATGGCTACACCTTC | few | TRBJ1-2 | - | TRBV5-1
CASSLDRTKQETQYF | TGTGCTAGCAGCCTGGACAGGACGAAACAAGAGACCCAGTACTTC | - | TRBJ2-5 | TRBD1 | TRBV7-7
CASSRGAEGYTF | TGTGCCAGCAGCCGCGGCGCAGAAGGCTACACCTTC | - | TRBJ1-2 | - | TRBV6-6
CSAQTLRGASLHF | TGCAGTGCTCAGACCTTACGGGGGGCATCCCTCCACTTT | - | TRBJ1-6 | - | TRBV20-1
CASSSDVNTEAFF | TGTGCCAGCAGCTCGGACGTCAACACTGAAGCTTTCTTT | - | TRBJ1-1 | - | TRBV7-3
CASSLGGSSYGYTF | TGTGCCAGCAGCTTAGGAGGGTCTTCATATGGCTACACCTTC | - | TRBJ1-2 | - | TRBV13
CASRSGQGDGYTF | TGTGCCAGCAGATCCGGACAGGGCGATGGCTACACCTTC | few | TRBJ1-2 | TRBD1 | TRBV6-5
CASRGRGALDEQYF | TGTGCCAGCAGGGGGAGGGGAGCATTGGACGAGCAGTACTTC | few | TRBJ2-7 | TRBD2 | TRBV7-2
CASSLGRVSTDTQYF | TGTGCCAGCAGTTTAGGCAGAGTGAGCACAGATACGCAGTATTTT | few | TRBJ2-3 | - | TRBV12-3/TRBV12-4
CASSPPGTGGYEQYF | TGTGCCAGCAGCCCGCCGGGGACAGGGGGCTACGAGCAGTACTTC | few | TRBJ2-7 | TRBD1 | TRBV7-9
CSARDSGQTQETQYF | TGCAGTGCTAGAGATTCCGGACAGACCCAAGAGACCCAGTACTTC | - | TRBJ2-5 | - | TRBV20-1
CSARGIRGRMVNEQFF | TGCAGTGCTAGAGGGATTAGGGGCAGGATGGTTAATGAGCAGTTCTTC | few | TRBJ2-1 | - | TRBV20-1
CASSPRGARPQHF | TGTGCCAGCAGCCCACGGGGGGCCCGTCCCCAGCATTTT | - | TRBJ1-5 | - | TRBV7-2
CASTQSRAGAQPQHF | TGTGCCAGCACCCAATCCCGGGCAGGGGCTCAGCCCCAGCATTTT | few | TRBJ1-5 | - | TRBV28
CASRPDMADTQYF | TGCGCCAGCAGGCCCGACATGGCAGATACGCAGTATTTT | - | TRBJ2-3 | - | TRBV5-1
CASSLAMTSGGDVQETQYF | TGCGCCAGCAGCTTGGCCATGACTAGCGGGGGGGACGTCCAAGAGACCCAGTACTTC | - | TRBJ2-5 | TRBD2 | TRBV5-1
CASSSWTPTHEQFF | TGTGCCAGCAGTTCATGGACGCCCACGCATGAGCAGTTCTTC | - | TRBJ2-1 | - | TRBV28
CASSWEVTYNEQFF | TGTGCCAGTAGTTGGGAGGTGACCTACAATGAGCAGTTCTTC | - | TRBJ2-1 | - | TRBV19
CSASIGTYNQPQHF | TGCAGTGCTAGTATAGGGACATACAATCAGCCCCAGCATTTT | - | TRBJ1-5 | - | TRBV20-1
CASSPLGTAGGRNEQFF | TGTGCCAGCAGCCCCTTAGGGACAGCGGGAGGGAGGAATGAGCAGTTCTTC | - | TRBJ2-1 | TRBD2 | TRBV7-3
CASSPDVGLRYGYTF | TGTGCCAGCAGCCCCGATGTGGGGTTGCGTTATGGCTACACCTTC | many | TRBJ1-2 | - | TRBV7-2
CASSIRQGWYEQYF | TGCGCCAGCAGCATCCGACAGGGGTGGTACGAGCAGTACTTC | - | TRBJ2-7 | TRBD1 | TRBV5-1
CASSNPGSSGLEGYTF | TGTGCCAGCAGCAACCCGGGCTCAAGCGGCCTGGAGGGCTACACCTTC | - | TRBJ1-2 | - | TRBV9
CATSDLGQGGETQYF | TGTGCCACCAGTGATTTGGGACAGGGAGGAGAGACCCAGTACTTC | few | TRBJ2-5 | TRBD1 | TRBV24-1
CASSFQGAAIQYF | TGTGCCAGCAGCTTCCAGGGGGCGGCCATTCAGTACTTC | - | TRBJ2-4 | TRBD1 | TRBV7-2
CASSKGLAGVYNEQFF | TGTGCCAGCAGCAAAGGACTAGCGGGAGTCTACAATGAGCAGTTCTTC | few | TRBJ2-1 | TRBD2 | TRBV13
CASSAAWGGDKFF | TGTGCCAGCAGCGCAGCGTGGGGTGGAGACAAGTTCTTC | few | TRBJ2-1 | - | TRBV9
CASSLTGTGGGLPYGYTF | TGTGCCAGCAGCTTAACTGGGACCGGTGGTGGACTCCCCTATGGCTACACCTTC | - | TRBJ1-2 | - | TRBV7-3
CASSVDDGQLNTEAFF | TGTGCCAGCAGCGTAGATGATGGCCAATTGAACACTGAAGCTTTCTTT | many | TRBJ1-1 | - | TRBV9